This TCR beta chain is drawn from a study of T cells in Graves' hyperthyroidism and ophthalmopathy. CDR3 length: 12 residues. Germline V CDR1 and CDR2: DFQATT, SNEGSKA (reference sequence). V lost 3 bases, J lost 7 bases, and 12 bases lay in between. Graves' hyperthyroidism was deemed stable absent ophthalmopathy progression within 18 months. Regions amplified from RNA transcripts were the TCR beta CDR3 regions. A set of HTBI primers served as the primers for a first-round RT-PCR of the TCR CDR3. TCRdb reprocessed the multiplex PCR reads via MiXCR and lists one record per CDR3 protein. The table lists 300,000 to 350,000 distinct CDR3 sequences, about 18% of them singletons, with under 55% in the top ten.

The chain combines TRBV20-1 with TRBJ1-1; D may be TRBD1 (6 bases). Sequencing input: blood. This receptor was taken from a woman between 50 and 59 years old with Graves' hyperthyroidism. The CDR3 is CSARRGFGEAFF. The CDR3, as DNA: TGCAGTGCTAGGAGGGGGTTTGGTGAAGCTTTCTTT.